The rows below give T cell receptor beta chains drawn from one sample of a study of cytomegalovirus exposure and HLA in healthy donors. Clones were read by immunoSEQ multiplex PCR, and TCRdb kept only the in-frame ones, dropping some. The table has roughly 150,000 clones, roughly four fifths seen once. The sequenced sample was PBMCs. These TCRs come from a man aged 45 to 65 in good health and CMV-seropositive. Each CDR3 is given with its conserved first and last residue.

TRBJ2-5	TRBV9	CASSVEAGWETQYF
TRBJ2-1	TRBV4-1	CASSQDSSGSYNEQFF
TRBJ2-1	TRBV5-1	CASSLDGSRSYNEQFF
TRBJ2-2	TRBV9	CASSVGQGNTGELFF
TRBJ2-7	TRBV20-1	CSAGRDYEQYF
TRBJ2-3	TRBV4-3	CASSQDGASGGGDTQYF
TRBJ2-3	TRBV7-3	CASSLEAGHSTDTQYF
TRBJ2-4	TRBV9	CASSGGLQNIQYF
TRBJ2-1	TRBV13	CASSPGSGSSYNEQFF
TRBJ1-1	TRBV21-1	CARLTGGDAEAFF
TRBJ2-1	TRBV11-2	CASRTAGASSSYNEQFF
TRBJ2-5	TRBV2	CASSENREQTQYF
TRBJ2-7	TRBV19	CASSIGQGPGYEQYF
TRBJ1-2	TRBV9	CASSVDSGTATFGYTF
TRBJ2-7	TRBV4-2	CASSQDWFQGATYEQYF
TRBJ2-3	TRBV7-7	CASSSTPGQMTTDTQYF
TRBJ1-2	TRBV10-3	CGSGSNYGYTF
TRBJ2-7	TRBV2	CASSEEVGLAGVGEQYF
TRBJ2-1	TRBV28	CASRGESGDSLWGLAGVFNEQFF
TRBJ2-1	TRBV19	CASSIGQVNYNEQFF
TRBJ2-1	TRBV7-3	CASSLTPTSSNEQFF
TRBJ2-1	TRBV7-8	CASSRLGGGSYNEQFF
TRBJ2-1	TRBV2	CASSSKELAGGYNEQFF
TRBJ2-5	TRBV4-3	CASSQERGAAETQYF
TRBJ2-7	TRBV6-5	CASSYARTGDGYEQYF
TRBJ1-1	TRBV7-2	CASSSDRGRTEAFF
NA	TRBV6-1	CASRSGTIYEQYF
TRBJ2-5	TRBV6-5	CASSRGGQQETQYF
NA	TRBV5-1	CASSGGLAGGHYEQYF
TRBJ2-7	TRBV5-4	CASSVVAGGYEQYF
TRBJ2-1	TRBV29-1	CSASSRAEAGEQFF
TRBJ1-2	TRBV5-1	CASSLASGQGAGGYTF
TRBJ2-1	TRBV7-3	CASSFGQGANNEQFF
TRBJ1-6	TRBV15	CATSRENDEGPLHF
TRBJ1-2	TRBV14	CASSVTGHYGYTF
TRBJ1-2	TRBV28	CASSPGGANYGYTF
TRBJ2-5	TRBV7-9	CASSVGEAGTETQYF
TRBJ1-2	TRBV7-6	CASSPRPGGASGYTF
TRBJ2-7	TRBV15	CATSREDSFYEQYF
TRBJ2-5	TRBV7-6	CASSPPGQQETQYF
TRBJ1-6	TRBV29-1	CSVGQGSNSPLHF
TRBJ2-5	TRBV7-9	CSSSRGGSQETQYF
TRBJ2-5	TRBV10-3	CAISQGVEETQYF
TRBJ2-3	TRBV28	CASGLAGTQYF
TRBJ1-1	TRBV7-9	CASTSGGYTEAFF
TRBJ2-5	TRBV4-2	CASSQEGAVRETQYF
TRBJ1-1	TRBV28	CASSFGHMNTEAFF
TRBJ2-7	TRBV5-4	CASSPGGSSYEQYF
TRBJ2-7	TRBV2	CASSEAVGTSVSYEQYF
TRBJ1-1	TRBV5-4	CASGYTGGKTEAFF
TRBJ2-2	TRBV28	CASSFVSYPTGELFF
TRBJ1-1	TRBV4-2	CASSQGEYMNTEAFF